These T cell receptor beta chains were read from a single sample in a study of blood T cell repertoires in COVID-19. Libraries were prepared by immunoSEQ multiplex PCR; TCRdb keeps only in-frame clonotypes and omits some of them. The table has about 250,000 clones, about 79% seen once. Sequencing was done on a sample of peripheral blood. These receptors all stem from a man at least 80 years old with acute or convalescent COVID-19. CDR3s include the opening cysteine and the closing phenylalanine or tryptophan. Fields, in order: D gene, clone size, V gene, J gene, CDR3 protein, CDR3 DNA. A D gene is named only where the DNA matches it firmly. Only part of the rows carry a size: once, few, many, or a class if the clone is expanded.

d_gene: NA
abundance: NA
v_gene: TRBV5-1
j_gene: TRBJ1-1
CDR3aa: CASSSRAGVNTEAFF
CDR3nt: TGCGCCAGCAGCTCGCGGGCGGGGGTGAACACTGAAGCTTTCTTT

d_gene: NA
abundance: NA
v_gene: TRBV4-2
j_gene: TRBJ1-3
CDR3aa: CASSQDSAQGARNTIYF
CDR3nt: TGTGCCAGCAGCCAAGATTCGGCCCAGGGCGCGAGAAACACCATATATTTT

d_gene: TRBD2
abundance: few
v_gene: TRBV6-6
j_gene: TRBJ2-1
CDR3aa: CASSYQRSGGYNEQFF
CDR3nt: TGTGCCAGCAGTTATCAAAGGAGCGGGGGCTACAATGAGCAGTTCTTC

d_gene: TRBD1
abundance: NA
v_gene: TRBV28
j_gene: TRBJ1-6
CDR3aa: CASSLSRTGANLYNSPLHF
CDR3nt: TGTGCCAGCAGTTTGAGTAGGACAGGGGCCAACCTCTATAATTCACCCCTCCACTTT

d_gene: NA
abundance: NA
v_gene: TRBV7-2
j_gene: TRBJ2-7
CDR3aa: CASSSETSSYEQYF
CDR3nt: TGTGCCAGCAGCTCAGAAACTAGCTCCTACGAGCAGTACTTC

d_gene: TRBD2
abundance: once
v_gene: TRBV7-2
j_gene: TRBJ2-1
CDR3aa: CASSLTRGSHNEQFF
CDR3nt: TGTGCCAGCAGCTTAACGCGGGGGAGCCACAATGAGCAGTTCTTC

d_gene: TRBD1
abundance: NA
v_gene: TRBV5-1
j_gene: TRBJ2-2
CDR3aa: CATRNRDRGNTGELFF
CDR3nt: TGCGCCACTCGCAACCGGGACAGGGGAAACACCGGGGAGCTGTTTTTT

d_gene: NA
abundance: NA
v_gene: TRBV28
j_gene: TRBJ2-2
CDR3aa: CASSLFGPGELFF
CDR3nt: TGTGCCAGCAGTTTATTTGGGCCCGGGGAGCTGTTTTTT

d_gene: NA
abundance: few
v_gene: TRBV3-1/TRBV3-2
j_gene: TRBJ2-1
CDR3aa: CASSQLDYNEQFF
CDR3nt: TGTGCCAGCAGCCAATTAGACTACAATGAGCAGTTCTTC

d_gene: TRBD1
abundance: NA
v_gene: TRBV6-2/TRBV6-3
j_gene: TRBJ2-7
CDR3aa: CASSGTGRGYEQYF
CDR3nt: TGTGCCAGCAGCGGGACAGGGAGAGGTTACGAGCAGTACTTC

d_gene: NA
abundance: once
v_gene: TRBV20-1
j_gene: TRBJ1-2
CDR3aa: CSAREGLRCTF
CDR3nt: TGCAGTGCTAGAGAGGGCTTAAGGTGTACCTTC

d_gene: NA
abundance: NA
v_gene: TRBV2
j_gene: TRBJ1-6
CDR3aa: CASSGGRESSYNSPLHF
CDR3nt: TGTGCCAGCTCGGGGGGGCGGGAAAGCTCCTATAATTCACCCCTCCACTTT

d_gene: NA
abundance: NA
v_gene: TRBV5-1
j_gene: TRBJ2-3
CDR3aa: CASSKVAGLSRDTQYF
CDR3nt: TGCGCCAGCAGCAAGGTGGCGGGACTTTCAAGAGATACGCAGTATTTT

d_gene: TRBD1
abundance: NA
v_gene: TRBV24-1
j_gene: TRBJ1-3
CDR3aa: CATSQGRASGNTIYF
CDR3nt: TGTGCCACTTCACAGGGGAGAGCCTCTGGAAACACCATATATTTT

d_gene: NA
abundance: NA
v_gene: TRBV28
j_gene: TRBJ1-5
CDR3aa: CASSLNRNLNQPQHF
CDR3nt: TGTGCCAGCAGTTTAAACAGGAACCTCAATCAGCCCCAGCATTTT

d_gene: NA
abundance: NA
v_gene: TRBV3-1/TRBV3-2
j_gene: TRBJ1-2
CDR3aa: CASSQDRPGPPGGYGYTF
CDR3nt: TGTGCCAGCAGCCAAGATCGTCCGGGACCCCCCGGGGGCTATGGCTACACCTTC

d_gene: NA
abundance: NA
v_gene: TRBV30
j_gene: TRBJ1-2
CDR3aa: CAWSVRGRDGYTF
CDR3nt: TGTGCCTGGAGTGTACGCGGCAGGGATGGCTACACCTTC

d_gene: TRBD1
abundance: NA
v_gene: TRBV2
j_gene: TRBJ1-2
CDR3aa: CASSDGQGNYGYTF
CDR3nt: TGTGCCAGCAGTGACGGACAGGGGAACTATGGCTACACCTTC

d_gene: NA
abundance: NA
v_gene: TRBV4-2
j_gene: TRBJ1-2
CDR3aa: CASSRGRAYGYTF
CDR3nt: TGTGCCAGCAGCCGTGGCAGGGCCTATGGCTACACCTTC

d_gene: TRBD1
abundance: NA
v_gene: TRBV28
j_gene: TRBJ2-3
CDR3aa: CASGPWTGPVVQYF
CDR3nt: TGTGCCAGCGGCCCGTGGACAGGGCCTGTAGTGCAGTATTTT

d_gene: TRBD1
abundance: NA
v_gene: TRBV18
j_gene: TRBJ1-6
CDR3aa: CASSPQGANSPLHF
CDR3nt: TGTGCCAGCTCACCACAGGGGGCTAATTCACCCCTCCACTTT

d_gene: NA
abundance: NA
v_gene: TRBV14
j_gene: TRBJ2-5
CDR3aa: CASSPMEGWETQYF
CDR3nt: TGTGCCAGCAGCCCCATGGAGGGGTGGGAGACCCAGTACTTC

d_gene: NA
abundance: NA
v_gene: TRBV2
j_gene: TRBJ2-2
CDR3aa: CASSPRRSQDGELFF
CDR3nt: TGTGCCAGCAGTCCCAGAAGATCGCAGGACGGGGAGCTGTTTTTT

d_gene: TRBD1
abundance: NA
v_gene: TRBV5-4
j_gene: TRBJ1-2
CDR3aa: CASSRGQEGYGYTF
CDR3nt: TGTGCCAGCAGTCGTGGACAGGAAGGCTATGGCTACACCTTC

d_gene: TRBD1
abundance: once
v_gene: TRBV18
j_gene: TRBJ2-5
CDR3aa: CASSPQTGKETQYF
CDR3nt: TGTGCCAGCTCACCACAGACAGGGAAAGAGACCCAGTACTTC

d_gene: NA
abundance: NA
v_gene: TRBV6-6
j_gene: TRBJ2-1
CDR3aa: CATLEGSYNEQFF
CDR3nt: TGTGCCACCTTGGAGGGCTCCTACAATGAGCAGTTCTTC

d_gene: NA
abundance: once
v_gene: TRBV7-2
j_gene: TRBJ1-2
CDR3aa: CASSLGRRNYGYTF
CDR3nt: TGTGCCAGCAGCTTAGGTAGGCGGAACTATGGCTACACCTTC

d_gene: TRBD2
abundance: once
v_gene: TRBV19
j_gene: TRBJ2-1
CDR3aa: CASSATWTSGRNEQFF
CDR3nt: TGTGCCAGTAGCGCAACCTGGACTAGCGGGAGAAATGAGCAGTTCTTC

d_gene: TRBD1
abundance: once
v_gene: TRBV28
j_gene: TRBJ2-2
CDR3aa: CASSSTGGTGELFF
CDR3nt: TGTGCCAGCAGTTCCACAGGGGGCACCGGGGAGCTGTTTTTT

d_gene: NA
abundance: few
v_gene: TRBV4-1
j_gene: TRBJ1-3
CDR3aa: CASSPNFGLSSGNTIYF
CDR3nt: TGCGCCAGCAGCCCGAACTTTGGACTGAGCTCTGGAAACACCATATATTTT

d_gene: TRBD2
abundance: few
v_gene: TRBV11-2
j_gene: TRBJ2-5
CDR3aa: CASSRLGLAGVRGETQYF
CDR3nt: TGTGCCAGCAGCCGGTTGGGACTAGCGGGAGTCAGAGGAGAGACCCAGTACTTC

d_gene: NA
abundance: NA
v_gene: TRBV6-5
j_gene: TRBJ1-5
CDR3aa: CASSPRRDNQPQHF
CDR3nt: TGTGCCAGCAGCCCAAGACGGGACAATCAGCCCCAGCATTTT

d_gene: NA
abundance: NA
v_gene: TRBV28
j_gene: TRBJ1-2
CDR3aa: CASSGLYGYTF
CDR3nt: TGTGCCAGCTCGGGTCTCTATGGCTACACCTTC

d_gene: TRBD2
abundance: NA
v_gene: TRBV7-2
j_gene: TRBJ2-4
CDR3aa: CASSLRAGVGKNIQYF
CDR3nt: TGTGCCAGCAGCTTAAGGGCGGGAGTAGGCAAAAACATTCAGTACTTC

d_gene: NA
abundance: NA
v_gene: TRBV19
j_gene: TRBJ1-5
CDR3aa: CASSIDPDRLWNQPQHF
CDR3nt: TGTGCCAGTAGTATAGACCCCGACAGGTTGTGGAATCAGCCCCAGCATTTT

d_gene: NA
abundance: NA
v_gene: TRBV3-1/TRBV3-2
j_gene: TRBJ1-6
CDR3aa: CASSQGSSSYNSPLHF
CDR3nt: TGTGCCAGCAGCCAAGGGTCGAGCTCCTATAATTCACCCCTCCACTTT

d_gene: TRBD1
abundance: NA
v_gene: TRBV28
j_gene: TRBJ1-2
CDR3aa: CASSLISGGSNYGYTF
CDR3nt: TGTGCCAGCAGTTTGATATCAGGGGGCTCAAACTATGGCTACACCTTC

d_gene: TRBD1
abundance: NA
v_gene: TRBV7-9
j_gene: TRBJ1-4
CDR3aa: CASSLKGAGEKLFF
CDR3nt: TGTGCCAGCAGCTTGAAGGGGGCTGGCGAAAAACTGTTTTTT

d_gene: TRBD2
abundance: NA
v_gene: TRBV3-1/TRBV3-2
j_gene: TRBJ2-7
CDR3aa: CASSPKRGRERRYEQYF
CDR3nt: TGTGCCAGCAGCCCAAAACGGGGGAGGGAAAGACGCTACGAGCAGTACTTC

d_gene: TRBD1
abundance: few
v_gene: TRBV30
j_gene: TRBJ1-2
CDR3aa: CAWSWDRVGYGYTF
CDR3nt: TGTGCCTGGAGTTGGGACAGGGTGGGCTATGGCTACACCTTC

d_gene: TRBD1
abundance: NA
v_gene: TRBV6-4
j_gene: TRBJ1-6
CDR3aa: CASSDSAFGTAINSPLHF
CDR3nt: TGTGCCAGCAGTGACTCGGCCTTCGGGACAGCGATTAATTCACCCCTCCACTTT

d_gene: NA
abundance: NA
v_gene: TRBV18
j_gene: TRBJ2-3
CDR3aa: CASSPPGRFSTDTQYF
CDR3nt: TGTGCCAGCTCACCACCGGGCAGGTTTAGCACAGATACGCAGTATTTT

d_gene: NA
abundance: NA
v_gene: TRBV10-3
j_gene: TRBJ1-5
CDR3aa: CAISESQGGSNQPQHF
CDR3nt: TGTGCCATCAGTGAGTCGCAGGGCGGAAGCAATCAGCCCCAGCATTTT

d_gene: NA
abundance: NA
v_gene: TRBV10-3
j_gene: TRBJ1-6
CDR3aa: CAIRASSYNSPLHF
CDR3nt: TGTGCCATCAGAGCGAGCTCCTATAATTCACCCCTCCACTTT

d_gene: NA
abundance: few
v_gene: TRBV7-9
j_gene: TRBJ1-2
CDR3aa: CASRLQGGYGYTF
CDR3nt: TGTGCCAGCAGATTACAGGGCGGCTATGGCTACACCTTC

d_gene: TRBD2
abundance: NA
v_gene: TRBV18
j_gene: TRBJ2-3
CDR3aa: CASSPGLAGGDTQYF
CDR3nt: TGTGCCAGCTCCCCGGGACTAGCGGGCGGGGATACGCAGTATTTT

d_gene: TRBD1
abundance: NA
v_gene: TRBV2
j_gene: TRBJ1-1
CDR3aa: CASRSGTGGEAFF
CDR3nt: TGTGCCAGCAGATCAGGGACAGGGGGCGAAGCTTTCTTT

d_gene: NA
abundance: NA
v_gene: TRBV7-9
j_gene: TRBJ1-4
CDR3aa: CASSPAGYEKLFF
CDR3nt: TGTGCCAGCAGCCCGGCAGGGTATGAAAAACTGTTTTTT

d_gene: NA
abundance: NA
v_gene: TRBV5-4
j_gene: TRBJ2-7
CDR3aa: CASSGGTGYEQYF
CDR3nt: TGTGCCAGCAGCGGAGGGACGGGTTACGAGCAGTACTTC

d_gene: TRBD1
abundance: once
v_gene: TRBV5-1
j_gene: TRBJ1-6
CDR3aa: CASSFGQGLYEISSYNSPLHF
CDR3nt: TGCGCCAGCAGCTTCGGACAGGGGTTATACGAGATTAGCTCCTATAATTCACCCCTCCACTTT

d_gene: NA
abundance: NA
v_gene: TRBV12-5
j_gene: TRBJ1-6
CDR3aa: CASGLRIWGERQNSPLHF
CDR3nt: TGTGCTAGTGGTTTGAGAATTTGGGGGGAGCGGCAAAATTCACCCCTCCACTTT

d_gene: NA
abundance: NA
v_gene: TRBV30
j_gene: TRBJ2-1
CDR3aa: CAWGTLDEQFF
CDR3nt: TGTGCCTGGGGGACATTGGATGAGCAGTTCTTC

d_gene: TRBD2
abundance: many
v_gene: TRBV5-4
j_gene: TRBJ2-7
CDR3aa: CASSLGGRVGYEQYF
CDR3nt: TGTGCCAGCAGCTTGGGCGGGAGGGTTGGTTACGAGCAGTACTTC

d_gene: TRBD1
abundance: NA
v_gene: TRBV4-1
j_gene: TRBJ1-4
CDR3aa: CASSQEFQGAFSKLFF
CDR3nt: TGCGCCAGCAGCCAAGAGTTCCAGGGGGCTTTTTCCAAACTGTTTTTT

d_gene: NA
abundance: NA
v_gene: TRBV28
j_gene: TRBJ1-2
CDR3aa: CATLAIYGYTF
CDR3nt: TGTGCCACCTTAGCGATCTATGGCTACACCTTC

d_gene: TRBD1
abundance: NA
v_gene: TRBV11-2
j_gene: TRBJ2-2
CDR3aa: CASSLGTGGTGELFF
CDR3nt: TGTGCCAGCAGCTTAGGGACAGGGGGCACCGGGGAGCTGTTTTTT

d_gene: TRBD1
abundance: NA
v_gene: TRBV30
j_gene: TRBJ1-1
CDR3aa: CAWSATGRTEAFF
CDR3nt: TGTGCCTGGAGTGCGACAGGGCGGACTGAAGCTTTCTTT

d_gene: NA
abundance: few
v_gene: TRBV7-9
j_gene: TRBJ1-5
CDR3aa: CASSFGGFNQPQHF
CDR3nt: TGTGCCAGCAGCTTTGGGGGCTTCAATCAGCCCCAGCATTTT

d_gene: TRBD1
abundance: once
v_gene: TRBV12-3/TRBV12-4
j_gene: TRBJ1-4
CDR3aa: CASTLRGPEKLFF
CDR3nt: TGTGCCAGCACCTTAAGGGGGCCAGAAAAACTGTTTTTT

d_gene: NA
abundance: NA
v_gene: TRBV13
j_gene: TRBJ2-7
CDR3aa: CASSLRGQGEVKQYF
CDR3nt: TGTGCCAGCAGCTTAAGAGGGCAGGGGGAGGTCAAGCAGTACTTC